Listed here are 13 T cell receptor beta chains from one sample, sequenced in a study of response to subunit inactivated influenza vaccine. TCRdb itself ran the RT-PCR reads through MiXCR, one entry per CDR3 protein. The table records 540,000 or so distinct CDR3 sequences, roughly 13% of them present only once. The input for sequencing was PBMCs from blood, taken 40 to 50 days after vaccination. The origin of the receptors is a man in his fifties or sixties who received an inactivated influenza vaccine.

This clonotype occurred a few times. The rearrangement uses TRBV20-1 and TRBJ2-5, with a possible D match to TRBD2 (5 bases). CDR1 is DFQATT, CDR2 SNEGSKA, per germline (reference sequence). This CDR3 contains 12 residues. V was pared by 6 bases and J by 5 bases, with 13 bases between. CDR3 region: CSAQRDMETQYF. As DNA, the CDR3 is TGCAGTGCCCAGAGGGATATGGAGACCCAGTACTTC.

The chain employs TRBV5-1 and TRBJ1-4; D is possibly TRBD1 (5 bases). Trimming removed 2 bases at V and 6 bases at J, with 14 bases between. Germline CDR1 and CDR2: SGHRS and YFSETQ. This CDR3 has 15 amino acids. CDR3 region: CASSFTHDRYEKLFF. CDR3 coding DNA: TGCGCCAGCAGCTTTACCCACGACAGATATGAAAAACTGTTTTTT.

The J gene is TRBJ2-7, the V gene TRBV4-3, with D unresolved. CDR3 size: 14 residues. Germline loops: CDR1 LGHNA, CDR2 YSLEER. V lost 0 bases, J lost 6 bases, and 12 bases lay in between. Written as DNA, the CDR3 is TGCGCCAGCAGCCAAGATTTGAAGCTCGGCGAGCAGTACTTC. Translated, it gives CASSQDLKLGEQYF.

The CDR3 protein is CSAIQGVNEQFF. The CDR3 nucleotides are TGCAGTGCTATTCAGGGGGTCAATGAGCAGTTCTTC. J is TRBJ2-1 and V is TRBV20-1, with TRBD1 matching 7 bases. This CDR3 region has 12 residues. The V segment lost 4 bases and the J segment 6 bases; nucleotides outside the gene matches: 3. Looked up from germline, CDR1 is DFQATT and CDR2 is SNEGSKA (reference sequence).

There are a few counts of this clonotype. The V and J genes are TRBV2 and TRBJ2-2; 8 bases are a match to TRBD1. Germline V gene data show CDR1 as SNHLY and CDR2 as FYNNEI. The CDR3 covers 15 residues. Trimming removed 2 bases from V and 4 bases from J; junction bases left unmatched: 3. This chain's CDR3 is CASSEQGAFTGELFF. The CDR3 DNA reads TGTGCCAGCAGTGAACAGGGGGCTTTCACCGGGGAGCTGTTTTTT.

The chain couples TRBV10-2 to TRBJ2-7; no clear D gene. CDR3 length: 13 residues. V lost 0 bases to trimming and J lost 3 bases, with 6 bases between them. Germline-derived CDR1 and CDR2 are WSHSY and SAAADI. The CDR3 sequence: CASSESGIYEQYF. The DNA for the CDR3 is TGCGCCAGCAGTGAGTCAGGGATCTACGAGCAGTACTTC.

The chain couples TRBV20-1 to TRBJ1-6; 11 positions match TRBD1. Trimming cost V 5 bases and J 8 bases; bases outside gene matches: 2. Germline V gene sequence: CDR1 DFQATT, CDR2 SNEGSKA (reference sequence). This CDR3 comprises 13 residues. The CDR3: CSAPGQGDSPLHF. The DNA of the CDR3 is TGCAGTGCTCCGGGACAGGGGGATTCACCCCTCCACTTT.

This clonotype has ten or more counts. This rearrangement joins TRBV20-1 to TRBJ2-7, with 8 bases aligning to TRBD2. Germline assignment: CDR1 DFQATT and CDR2 SNEGSKA (reference sequence). The CDR3 is 14 amino acids. With V trimmed by 1 base and J by 2 bases, 4 bases remained unmatched. The CDR3 is CSARVTSGTYEQYF. CDR3 in DNA: TGCAGTGCTAGAGTCACTAGCGGTACCTACGAGCAGTACTTC.

The chain uses TRBV20-1 and TRBJ2-1, with 9 bases fitting TRBD1. The CDR3 is made up of 13 amino acids. Germline CDR1 DFQATT, CDR2 SNEGSKA (reference sequence). The DNA of the CDR3 is TGCTGCAACCGGGACAGGGACACCAATGAGCAGTTCTTC. It specifies CCNRDRDTNEQFF.

The chain combines TRBV20-1 with TRBJ2-1; D remains ambiguous. This CDR3 is built from 15 residues. Between the trimmed V and J ends, which lost 6 bases and 2 bases, there was a span of 17 bases. From germline, CDR1 is DFQATT and CDR2 SNEGSKA (reference sequence). In DNA, the CDR3 is TGCAGTGCAGGAGTAGGGTTGCTCCCCTACAATGAGCAGTTCTTC. It specifies CSAGVGLLPYNEQFF.

The chain has TRBV24-1 and TRBJ2-1, with unresolved D. The CDR3 is 13 amino acids. Germline V gives CDR1 KGHDR, CDR2 SFDVKD. V was pared by 5 bases and J by 9 bases, with 13 bases between. The CDR3 nucleotides are TGTGCCACCAGTGGGTCACTACACAGTGAGCAGTTCTTC. It specifies CATSGSLHSEQFF.

This sequence joins TRBV10-3 and TRBJ1-2; 8 positions match TRBD1. V lost 3 bases, J lost 6 bases, and 9 bases stayed unmatched. The CDR3 loop spans 15 amino acids. CDR1 and CDR2 from the germline V gene are ENHRY and SYGVKD. CDR3: CAISDSNGQGHGYTF. The CDR3 nucleotides are TGTGCCATCAGTGATTCAAACGGACAGGGTCATGGCTACACCTTC.

This chain links TRBV12-3 or TRBV12-4 with TRBJ2-1; 7 bases agree with TRBD2. This CDR3 region has 15 residues. With 4 bases clipped from V and 2 bases from J, the junction kept 5 bases outside the gene matches. DNA of the CDR3: TGTGCCAGCAGTTCCGGGACTACACCCTACAATGAGCAGTTCTTC. Translated, it gives CASSSGTTPYNEQFF.